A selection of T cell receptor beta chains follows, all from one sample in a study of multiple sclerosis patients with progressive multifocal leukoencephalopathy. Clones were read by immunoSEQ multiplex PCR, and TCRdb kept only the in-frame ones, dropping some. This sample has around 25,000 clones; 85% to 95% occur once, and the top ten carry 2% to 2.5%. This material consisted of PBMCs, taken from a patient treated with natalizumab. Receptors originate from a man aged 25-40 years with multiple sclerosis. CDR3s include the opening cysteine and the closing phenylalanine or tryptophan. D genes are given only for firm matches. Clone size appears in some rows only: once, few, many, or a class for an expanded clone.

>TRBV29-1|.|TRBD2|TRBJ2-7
CSVQGGLAGATTYEQYF
TGCAGCGTCCAAGGGGGGCTAGCGGGAGCGACAACCTACGAGCAGTACTTC
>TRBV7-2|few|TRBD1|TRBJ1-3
CASSLVQGQGNTIYF
TGTGCCAGCAGCTTAGTGCAGGGACAGGGGAACACCATATATTTT
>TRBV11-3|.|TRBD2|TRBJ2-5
CASSRLAVQETQYF
TGTGCCAGCAGCCGACTAGCGGTACAAGAGACCCAGTACTTC
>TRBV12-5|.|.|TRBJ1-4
CASGQGHATNEKLFF
TGTGCTAGTGGTCAGGGGCACGCAACTAATGAAAAACTGTTTTTT
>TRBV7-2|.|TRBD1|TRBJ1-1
CASSRRQGTTEAFF
TGTGCCAGCAGCAGACGACAGGGGACCACTGAAGCTTTCTTT
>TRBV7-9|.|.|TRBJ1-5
CASSPGGAQPQHF
TGTGCCAGCAGCCCGGGGGGGGCTCAGCCCCAGCATTTT
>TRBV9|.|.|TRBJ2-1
CASSDNDNEQFF
TGTGCCAGCAGCGACAACGACAATGAGCAGTTCTTC
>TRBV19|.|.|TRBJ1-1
CASRLSDSSNTEAFF
TGTGCCAGTAGGCTTTCCGACAGCTCGAACACTGAAGCTTTCTTT
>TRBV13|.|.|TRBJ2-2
CASSLTAGRWAGELFF
TGTGCCAGCAGCTTAACGGCGGGAAGATGGGCCGGGGAGCTGTTTTTT
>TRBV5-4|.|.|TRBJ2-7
CASSFGQGPYEQYF
TGTGCCAGCAGCTTTGGGCAGGGTCCCTACGAGCAGTACTTC
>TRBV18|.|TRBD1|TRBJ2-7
CASSPQGQGSYEQYF
TGTGCCAGCTCACCACAGGGACAGGGGTCCTACGAGCAGTACTTC